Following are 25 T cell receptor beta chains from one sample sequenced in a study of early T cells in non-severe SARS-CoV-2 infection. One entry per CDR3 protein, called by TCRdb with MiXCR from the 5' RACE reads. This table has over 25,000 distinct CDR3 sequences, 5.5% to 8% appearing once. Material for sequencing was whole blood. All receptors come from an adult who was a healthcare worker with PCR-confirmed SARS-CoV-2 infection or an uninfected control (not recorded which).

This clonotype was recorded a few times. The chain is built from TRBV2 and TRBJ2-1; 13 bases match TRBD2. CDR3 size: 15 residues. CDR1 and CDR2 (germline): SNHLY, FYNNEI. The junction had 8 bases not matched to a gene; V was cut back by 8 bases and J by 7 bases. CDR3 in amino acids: CASRNRLAGGNEQFF. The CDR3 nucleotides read TGTGCCAGCCGAAACAGACTAGCGGGAGGAAATGAGCAGTTCTTC.

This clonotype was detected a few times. The chain's CDR3 is CASSLSRESPLHF. CDR3 nucleotide sequence: TGCGCCAGCAGCTTGAGTCGTGAGTCACCCCTCCACTTT. J is TRBJ1-6 and V is TRBV5-1, with D unresolved. Between the trimmed V and J ends, which lost 1 base and 10 bases, there was a span of 9 bases. Germline V lookup: CDR1 SGHRS, CDR2 YFSETQ. This CDR3 is built from 13 residues.

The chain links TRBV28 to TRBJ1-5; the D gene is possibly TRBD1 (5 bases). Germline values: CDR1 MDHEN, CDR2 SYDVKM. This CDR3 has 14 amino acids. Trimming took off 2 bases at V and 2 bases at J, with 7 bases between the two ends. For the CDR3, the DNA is TGTGCCAGCAGTTTAAAGGGGCGCAATCAGCCCCAGCATTTT. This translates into CASSLKGRNQPQHF.

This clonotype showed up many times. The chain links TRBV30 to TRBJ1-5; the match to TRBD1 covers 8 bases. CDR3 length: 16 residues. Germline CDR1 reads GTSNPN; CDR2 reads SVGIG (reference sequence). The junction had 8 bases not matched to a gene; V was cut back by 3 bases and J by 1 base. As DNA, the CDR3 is TGTGCCTGGAGCCTCCAGGGGGCTATAAGCAATCAGCCCCAGCATTTT. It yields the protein CAWSLQGAISNQPQHF.

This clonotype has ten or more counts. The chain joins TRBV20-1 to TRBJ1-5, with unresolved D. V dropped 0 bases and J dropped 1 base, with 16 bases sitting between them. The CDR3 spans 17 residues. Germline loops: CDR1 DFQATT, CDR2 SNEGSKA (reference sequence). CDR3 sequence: CSARDLRTPPSNQPQHF. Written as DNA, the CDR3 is TGCAGTGCTAGAGATCTGAGAACTCCACCAAGCAATCAGCCCCAGCATTTT.

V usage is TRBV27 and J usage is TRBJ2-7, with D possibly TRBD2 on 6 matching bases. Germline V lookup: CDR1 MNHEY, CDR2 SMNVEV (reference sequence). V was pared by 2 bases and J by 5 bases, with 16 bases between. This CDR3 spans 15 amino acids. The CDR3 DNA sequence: TGTGCCAGCAGTTTACGGCGGGGCCCGGGAGACGAGCAGTACTTC. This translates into CASSLRRGPGDEQYF.

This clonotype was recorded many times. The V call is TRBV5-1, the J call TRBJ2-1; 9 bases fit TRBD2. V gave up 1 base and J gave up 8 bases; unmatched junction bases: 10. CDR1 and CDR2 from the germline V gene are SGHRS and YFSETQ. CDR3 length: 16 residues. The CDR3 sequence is CASSLRPSGTRDEQFF. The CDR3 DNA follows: TGCGCCAGCAGCTTGAGACCTAGCGGGACGAGGGATGAGCAGTTCTTC.

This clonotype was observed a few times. The CDR3 DNA follows: TGTGCCAGCAGCCCTCAATCCCGGACCCACTACGAGCAGTACTTC. It encodes CASSPQSRTHYEQYF. The rearrangement joins TRBV9 to TRBJ2-7; unclear D gene. Germline lookup yields CDR1 SGDLS and CDR2 YYNGEE. V lost 4 bases, J lost 3 bases, and 17 bases lay in between. CDR3 length: 15 residues.

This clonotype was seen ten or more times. The CDR3 coding sequence is TGTGCCACCAGCAGAACCCGACTAGATAAGAGTCCAGATACGCAGTATTTT. Protein sequence: CATSRTRLDKSPDTQYF. V is TRBV15 and J is TRBJ2-3; D might be TRBD2 (6 bases). This CDR3 spans 17 amino acids. The V end lost 2 bases, the J end lost 4 bases, and 19 bases lay between the germline ends. Germline loops: CDR1 LNHNV, CDR2 YYDKDF (reference sequence).

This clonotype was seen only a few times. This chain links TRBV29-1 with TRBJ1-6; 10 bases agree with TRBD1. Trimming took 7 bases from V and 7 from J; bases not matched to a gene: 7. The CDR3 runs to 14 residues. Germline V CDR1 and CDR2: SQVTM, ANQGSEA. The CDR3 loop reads CSAGDRGNNSPLHF. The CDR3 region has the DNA TGCAGCGCCGGGGACAGGGGCAACAATTCACCCCTCCACTTT.

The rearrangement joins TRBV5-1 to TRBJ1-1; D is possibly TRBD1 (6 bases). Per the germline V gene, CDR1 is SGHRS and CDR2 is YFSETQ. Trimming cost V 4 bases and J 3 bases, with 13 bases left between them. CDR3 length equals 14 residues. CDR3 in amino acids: CASSITGKYTEAFF. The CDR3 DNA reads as TGCGCCAGCAGCATTACAGGGAAATACACTGAAGCTTTCTTT. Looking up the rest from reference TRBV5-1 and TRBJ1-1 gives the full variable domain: KAGVTQTPRYLIKTRGQQVTLSCSPISGHRSVSWYQQTPGQGLQFLFEYFSETQRNKGNFPGRFSGRQFSNSRSEMNVSTLELGDSALYLCASSITGKYTEAFFGQGTRLTVV.

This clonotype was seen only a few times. The CDR3 coding sequence is TGTGCCATCGGAAGACAGAAGGCAGATACGCAGTATTTT. This codes for CAIGRQKADTQYF. The chain uses TRBV10-3 and TRBJ2-3; D is perhaps TRBD1 (5 bases). The V and J ends lost 8 bases and 4 bases respectively, with 13 bases between them. The CDR3 is made up of 13 amino acids. Germline lookup yields CDR1 ENHRY and CDR2 SYGVKD.

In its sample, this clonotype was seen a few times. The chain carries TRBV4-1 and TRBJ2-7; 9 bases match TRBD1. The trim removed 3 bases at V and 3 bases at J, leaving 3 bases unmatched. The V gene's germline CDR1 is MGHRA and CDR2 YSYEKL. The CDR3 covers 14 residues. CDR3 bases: TGCGCCAGCAGCCAGGGACAGGGTATCTACGAGCAGTACTTC. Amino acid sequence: CASSQGQGIYEQYF.

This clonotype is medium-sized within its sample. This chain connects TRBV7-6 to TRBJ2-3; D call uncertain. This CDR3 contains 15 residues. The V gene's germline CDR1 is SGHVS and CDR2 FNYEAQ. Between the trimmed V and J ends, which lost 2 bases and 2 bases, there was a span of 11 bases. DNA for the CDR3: TGTGCCAGCAGCTTATCACGGAGAATCACAGATACGCAGTATTTT. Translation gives CASSLSRRITDTQYF. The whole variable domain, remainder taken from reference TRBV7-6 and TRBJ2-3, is GAGVSQSPRYKVTKRGQDVALRCDPISGHVSLYWYRQALGQGPEFLTYFNYEAQQDKSGLPNDRFSAERPEGSISTLTIQRTEQRDSAMYRCASSLSRRITDTQYFGPGTRLTVL.

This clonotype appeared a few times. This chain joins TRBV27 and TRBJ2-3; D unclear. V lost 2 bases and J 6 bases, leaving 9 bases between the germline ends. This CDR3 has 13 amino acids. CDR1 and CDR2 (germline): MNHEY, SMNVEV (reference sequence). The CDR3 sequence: CASSLALWDTQYF. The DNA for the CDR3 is TGTGCCAGCAGTTTAGCGCTTTGGGATACGCAGTATTTT.

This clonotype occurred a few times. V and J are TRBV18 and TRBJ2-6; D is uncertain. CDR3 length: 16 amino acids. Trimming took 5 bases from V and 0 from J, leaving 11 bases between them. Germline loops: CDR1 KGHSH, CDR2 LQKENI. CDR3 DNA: TGTGCCAGCTCAATGTTGACTGGCTCTGGGGCCAACGTCCTGACTTTC. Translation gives CASSMLTGSGANVLTF.

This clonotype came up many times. CDR3 DNA sequence: TGTGCCAGCAGCTTACTCCAGGGGACGCTCACAGATACGCAGTATTTT. Its translation is CASSLLQGTLTDTQYF. The chain couples TRBV7-8 to TRBJ2-3, with D maybe TRBD1 (6 bases). Germline V lookup: CDR1 SGHVS, CDR2 FQNEAQ. V was trimmed by 2 bases and J by 2 bases, leaving 14 bases between them. CDR3 size: 16 residues.

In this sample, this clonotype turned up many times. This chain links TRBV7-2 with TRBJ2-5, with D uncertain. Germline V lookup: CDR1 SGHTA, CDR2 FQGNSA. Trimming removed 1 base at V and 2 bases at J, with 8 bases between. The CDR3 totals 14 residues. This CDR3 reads CASSLVGPQETQYF. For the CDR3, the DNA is TGTGCCAGCAGCTTAGTAGGTCCTCAAGAGACCCAGTACTTC.

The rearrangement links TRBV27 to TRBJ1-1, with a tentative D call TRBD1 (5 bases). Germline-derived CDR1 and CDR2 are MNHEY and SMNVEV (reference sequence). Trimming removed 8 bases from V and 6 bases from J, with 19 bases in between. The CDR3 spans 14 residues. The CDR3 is CASSGADRRSEAFF. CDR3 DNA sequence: TGTGCCAGCTCCGGAGCCGACAGAAGATCTGAAGCTTTCTTT.

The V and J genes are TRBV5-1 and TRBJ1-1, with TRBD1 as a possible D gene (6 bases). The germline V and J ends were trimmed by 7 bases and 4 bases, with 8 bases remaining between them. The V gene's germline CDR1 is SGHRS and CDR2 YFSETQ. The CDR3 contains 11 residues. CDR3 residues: CASSRGTEAFF. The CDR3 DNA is TGCGCCAGCTCCAGGGGCACTGAAGCTTTCTTT.

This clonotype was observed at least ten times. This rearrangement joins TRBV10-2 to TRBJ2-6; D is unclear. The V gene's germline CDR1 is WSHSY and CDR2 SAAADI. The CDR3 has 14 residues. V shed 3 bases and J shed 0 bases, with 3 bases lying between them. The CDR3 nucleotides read TGCGCCAGCAGTGATTCCTCTGGGGCCAACGTCCTGACTTTC. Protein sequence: CASSDSSGANVLTF.

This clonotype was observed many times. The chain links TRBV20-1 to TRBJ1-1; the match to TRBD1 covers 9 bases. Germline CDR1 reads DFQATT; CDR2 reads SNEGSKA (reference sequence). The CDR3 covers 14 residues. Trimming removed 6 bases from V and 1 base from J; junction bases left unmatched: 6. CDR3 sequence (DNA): TGCAGTGCGGGAACAGGGGGCTGGAACACTGAAGCTTTCTTT. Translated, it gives CSAGTGGWNTEAFF.

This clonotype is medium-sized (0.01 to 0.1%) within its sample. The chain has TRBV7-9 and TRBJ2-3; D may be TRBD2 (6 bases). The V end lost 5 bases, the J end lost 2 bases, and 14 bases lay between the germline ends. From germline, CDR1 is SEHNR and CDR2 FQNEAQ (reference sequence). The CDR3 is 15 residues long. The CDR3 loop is CASSRTGTPTDTQYF. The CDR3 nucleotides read TGTGCCAGCAGCCGCACCGGGACTCCCACAGATACGCAGTATTTT.

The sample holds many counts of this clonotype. CDR3 sequence reads: CASTNNQGSGTEAFF. The DNA for the CDR3 is TGTGCCAGCACCAACAACCAGGGAAGTGGAACTGAAGCTTTCTTT. This chain uses TRBV12-3 or TRBV12-4 with TRBJ1-1; a possible D gene is TRBD1 (5 bases). V shed 7 bases and J shed 5 bases, with 20 bases lying between them. This CDR3 comprises 15 residues.

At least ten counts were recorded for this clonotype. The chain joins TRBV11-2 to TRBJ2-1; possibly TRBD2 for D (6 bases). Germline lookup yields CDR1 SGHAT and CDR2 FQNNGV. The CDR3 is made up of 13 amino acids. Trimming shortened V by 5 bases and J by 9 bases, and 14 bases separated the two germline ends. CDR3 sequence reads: CASSIGSLSEQFF. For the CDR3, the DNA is TGTGCCAGCAGCATCGGGAGTCTAAGTGAGCAGTTCTTC.